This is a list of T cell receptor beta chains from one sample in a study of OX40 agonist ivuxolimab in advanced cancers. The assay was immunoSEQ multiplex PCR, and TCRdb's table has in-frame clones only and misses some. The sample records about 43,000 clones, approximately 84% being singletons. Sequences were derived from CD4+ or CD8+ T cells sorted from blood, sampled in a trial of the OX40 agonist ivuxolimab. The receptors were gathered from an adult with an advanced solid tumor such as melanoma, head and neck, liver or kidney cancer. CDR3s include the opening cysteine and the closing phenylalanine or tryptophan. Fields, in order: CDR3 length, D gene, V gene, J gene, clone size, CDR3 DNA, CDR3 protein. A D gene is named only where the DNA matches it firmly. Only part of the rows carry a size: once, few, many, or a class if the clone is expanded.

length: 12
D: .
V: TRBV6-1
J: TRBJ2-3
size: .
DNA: TGTGCCAGCACCTTTAGCACAGATACGCAGTATTTT
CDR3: CASTFSTDTQYF

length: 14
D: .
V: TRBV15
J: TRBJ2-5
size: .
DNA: TGTGCCACCAGCAGAGAAGCGGCTAAAGAGACCCAGTACTTC
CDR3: CATSREAAKETQYF

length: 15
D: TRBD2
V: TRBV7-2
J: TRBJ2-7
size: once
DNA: TGTGCCAGCAGCTTACGACTAGCGGGCTCCTACGAGCAGTACTTC
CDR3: CASSLRLAGSYEQYF

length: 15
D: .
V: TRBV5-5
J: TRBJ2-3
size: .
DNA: TGTGCCAGCAGCCCGGGGGCAGGACGCACAGATACGCAGTATTTT
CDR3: CASSPGAGRTDTQYF

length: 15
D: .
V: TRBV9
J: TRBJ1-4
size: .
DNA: TGTGCCAGCAGCGGCACAGGGAACTTAAATGAAAAACTGTTTTTT
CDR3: CASSGTGNLNEKLFF

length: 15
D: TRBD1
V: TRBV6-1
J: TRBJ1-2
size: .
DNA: TGTGCCAGCAGTCAAGCAACCGGGACAGGGAGTGGCTACACCTTC
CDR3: CASSQATGTGSGYTF

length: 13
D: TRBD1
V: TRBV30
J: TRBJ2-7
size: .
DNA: TGTGCCTGGAATCCAGGGGGCTCCTACGAGCAGTACTTC
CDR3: CAWNPGGSYEQYF

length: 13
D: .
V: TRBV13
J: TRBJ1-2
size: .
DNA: TGTGCCAGCAGCGACAACCAGGGACGGGGCTACACCTTC
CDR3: CASSDNQGRGYTF

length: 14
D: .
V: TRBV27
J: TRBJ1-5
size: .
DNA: TGTGCCAGCAGTTTAGGACTGAGCAATCAGCCCCAGCATTTT
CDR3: CASSLGLSNQPQHF

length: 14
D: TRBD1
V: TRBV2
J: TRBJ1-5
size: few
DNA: TGTGCCAGCACCCGACAGGGTCGCAATCAGCCCCAGCATTTT
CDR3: CASTRQGRNQPQHF

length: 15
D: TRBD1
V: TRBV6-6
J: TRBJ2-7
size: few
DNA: TGTGCCAGCAGTTACTTCGACAGGGGGAACTACGAGCAGTACTTC
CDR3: CASSYFDRGNYEQYF

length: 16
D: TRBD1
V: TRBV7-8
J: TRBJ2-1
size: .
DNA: TGTGCCAGCAGCTTAGACAGGGGGTTTTATTACAATGAGCAGTTCTTC
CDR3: CASSLDRGFYYNEQFF

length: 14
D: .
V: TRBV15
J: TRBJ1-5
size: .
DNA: TGTGCCACCAGCCCACAGGGATACAATCAGCCCCAGCATTTT
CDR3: CATSPQGYNQPQHF

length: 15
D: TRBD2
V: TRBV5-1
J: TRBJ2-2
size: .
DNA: TGCGCCAGCATTCCTAGCGGGAGCGGCACCGGGGAGCTGTTTTTT
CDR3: CASIPSGSGTGELFF

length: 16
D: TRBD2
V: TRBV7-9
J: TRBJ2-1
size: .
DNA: TGTGCCAGCAGCCCTAGCGGGAGGCTCTCCTACAATGAGCAGTTCTTC
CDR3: CASSPSGRLSYNEQFF

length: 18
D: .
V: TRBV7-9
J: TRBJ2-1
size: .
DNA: TGTGCCAGCAGCTTGGCAAGCGTACTACAGTCTCGCTACAATGAGCAGTTCTTC
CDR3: CASSLASVLQSRYNEQFF

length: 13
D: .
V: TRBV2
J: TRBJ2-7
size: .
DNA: TGTGCCAGCAGGACGGAAGGTCCCTACGAGCAGTACTTC
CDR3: CASRTEGPYEQYF